This T cell receptor (beta chain) was identified in a study of circulating and synovial CD4+ cells in juvenile arthritis. This table comes from immunoSEQ multiplex PCR, and its TCRdb copy is limited to in-frame clones, with some not included. This table has fewer than 40,000 clones, about 95% appearing once. The CDR3 has 15 amino acids. The germline V gene encodes CDR1 SGDLS and CDR2 YYNGEE. The V end lost 2 bases, the J end lost 2 bases, and 11 bases lay between the germline ends. This sequence originates from a human donor with juvenile idiopathic arthritis. The gene calls are TRBV9 and TRBJ1-5, with a possible D match to TRBD1 (5 bases). Material: CD4+ T cells from blood. The CDR3: CASSVGGAGNQPQHF. The CDR3 nucleotides are TGTGCCAGCAGCGTGGGTGGGGCAGGCAATCAGCCCCAGCATTTT.